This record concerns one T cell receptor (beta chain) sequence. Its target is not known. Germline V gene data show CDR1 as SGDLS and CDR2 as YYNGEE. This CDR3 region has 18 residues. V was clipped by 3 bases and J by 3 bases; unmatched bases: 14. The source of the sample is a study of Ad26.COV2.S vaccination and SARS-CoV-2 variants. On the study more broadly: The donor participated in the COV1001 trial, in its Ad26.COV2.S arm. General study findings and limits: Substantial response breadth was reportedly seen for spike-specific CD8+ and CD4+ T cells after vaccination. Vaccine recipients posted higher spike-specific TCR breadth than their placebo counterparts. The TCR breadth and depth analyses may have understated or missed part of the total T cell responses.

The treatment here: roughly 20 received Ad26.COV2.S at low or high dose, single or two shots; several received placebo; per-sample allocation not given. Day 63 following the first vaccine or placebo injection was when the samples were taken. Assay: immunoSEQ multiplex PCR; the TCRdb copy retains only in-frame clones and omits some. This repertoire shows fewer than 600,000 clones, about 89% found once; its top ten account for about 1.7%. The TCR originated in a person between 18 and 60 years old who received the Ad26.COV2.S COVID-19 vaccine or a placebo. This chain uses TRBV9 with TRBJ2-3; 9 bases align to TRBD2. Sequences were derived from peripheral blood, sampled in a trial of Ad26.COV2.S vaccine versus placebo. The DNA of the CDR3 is TGTGCCAGCAGCGCCTCCACGCCGGGACTAGCATCGACAGATACGCAGTATTTT. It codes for CASSASTPGLASTDTQYF. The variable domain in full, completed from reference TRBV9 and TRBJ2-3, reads DSGVTQTPKHLITATGQRVTLRCSPRSGDLSVYWYQQSLDQGLQFLIQYYNGEERAKGNILERFSAQQFPDLHSELNLSSLELGDSALYFCASSASTPGLASTDTQYFGPGTRLTVL.